Listed here are 20 T cell receptor beta chains from one sample, sequenced in a study of response to subunit inactivated influenza vaccine (dated by TCRdb to the late 2010s). The library was obtained by RT-PCR. The instrument was an Illumina HiSeq 2500. TCRdb redid the processing of the public reads, applying fastp at Q25 and MiXCR, and retained in-frame beta chains. Rows with one shared CDR3 protein collapse into an entry with the most common genes and DNA. In this sample the table shows over 650,000 distinct CDR3 sequences, approximately 17% of which occur a single time. Together, the top ten hold under 13% of the sample. The sample was PBMCs from blood, taken more than 4 days after vaccination. These receptors were obtained from a man in his fifties or sixties who received an inactivated influenza vaccine. Donor details come from another sample of the same person, matched by shared clones.

There are a few counts of this clonotype. The chain joins TRBV4-1 to TRBJ1-2; 12 nucleotides match TRBD1. Germline CDR1 reads MGHRA; CDR2 reads YSYEKL. Trimming removed 4 bases from V and 7 bases from J; junction bases left unmatched: 7. The CDR3 contains 15 residues. The CDR3 sequence: CASSPDGTGGFGYTF. The CDR3 DNA is TGCGCCAGCAGCCCGGACGGGACAGGGGGCTTTGGCTACACCTTC.

The genes are TRBV11-3 and TRBJ2-1, with 8 positions matching TRBD1. Germline V gene lookup returns CDR1 SGHNT and CDR2 YENEEA. Unmatched junction bases numbered 5, after V lost 5 bases and J lost 8 bases. This CDR3 contains 13 residues. The CDR3 region is CASSKMTGDEQFF. The DNA for the CDR3 is TGTGCCAGCAGCAAAATGACAGGGGATGAGCAGTTCTTC.

The V gene is TRBV20-1, the J gene TRBJ1-1; 7 positions match TRBD1. V shed 5 bases, J shed 3 bases, and the junction held 9 bases outside the gene matches. This CDR3 region has 14 residues. Germline V gives CDR1 DFQATT, CDR2 SNEGSKA (reference sequence). The CDR3 sequence: CSALLGGSDTEAFF. The CDR3 DNA is TGCAGTGCTCTATTAGGGGGCAGCGACACTGAAGCTTTCTTT.

The rearrangement links TRBV10-3 to TRBJ1-5; TRBD1 aligns across 8 bases. The CDR3 sequence is 15 residues long. Germline V gene sequence: CDR1 ENHRY, CDR2 SYGVKD. The junction had 10 bases not matched to a gene; V was cut back by 5 bases and J by 7 bases. The CDR3, as DNA: TGTGCCATCAGTCCCCAGGGGGCCAGGGGACAGCCCCAGCATTTT. Translated, it gives CAISPQGARGQPQHF.

This clonotype occurred many times. The chain has TRBV20-1 and TRBJ2-1; 10 positions match TRBD2. Looked up from germline, CDR1 is DFQATT and CDR2 is SNEGSKA (reference sequence). Losses at the gene ends were 3 bases for V and 8 bases for J; bases not matched to a gene: 4. CDR3 length: 13 residues. For the CDR3, the DNA is TGCAGTGCTAGCCTAGCGGGAGTCCATGAGCAGTTCTTC. Translated: CSASLAGVHEQFF.

The rearrangement links TRBV5-1 to TRBJ1-4, with 7 bases aligning to TRBD1. The V gene end was trimmed by 0 bases and the J gene end by 8 bases; junction bases not matched to a gene: 7. The germline V gene encodes CDR1 SGHRS and CDR2 YFSETQ. This CDR3 is 15 amino acids long. CDR3 region: CASSLVHGQAEKLFF. The CDR3 coding sequence is TGCGCCAGCAGCTTGGTGCACGGACAGGCGGAAAAACTGTTTTTT.

The gene calls are TRBV9 and TRBJ2-5, with 8 bases matching TRBD1. Germline CDR1 is SGDLS and CDR2 is YYNGEE. CDR3 length: 16 amino acids. V was clipped by 0 bases and J by 0 bases; unmatched bases: 4. The CDR3 loop reads CASSVGRGLYQETQYF. As DNA, the CDR3 is TGTGCCAGCAGCGTAGGCAGGGGGCTATACCAAGAGACCCAGTACTTC.

This clonotype has at least ten counts. The junction departs from germline at one end; a sequencing error may be responsible. V and J are TRBV28 and TRBJ1-1, with unresolved D. Germline V gives CDR1 MDHEN, CDR2 SYDVKM. The CDR3 extends over 14 amino acids. This CDR3 is CASSLSGVNTEAFF. The DNA for the CDR3 is TGTGCCAGCAGCTTATCTGGGGTTAACACTGAAGCTTTCTTT. The full variable domain, with the rest looked up from reference TRBV28 and TRBJ1-1, is DVKVTQSSRYLVKRTGEKVFLECVQDMDHENMFWYRQDPGLGLRLIYFSYDVKMKEKGDIPEGYSVSREKKERFSLILESASTNQTSMYLCASSLSGVNTEAFFGQGTRLTVV.

This clonotype came up a few times. This chain joins TRBV7-2 and TRBJ2-5, with a possible D match to TRBD1 (7 bases). V was shortened by 6 bases and J by 1 base, with 15 bases between the two germline ends. Germline loops: CDR1 SGHTA, CDR2 FQGNSA. This CDR3 is 15 amino acids long. The CDR3 loop reads CASSRRRGAQETQYF. CDR3 DNA sequence: TGTGCCAGCAGTCGCCGCAGGGGGGCCCAAGAGACCCAGTACTTC.

The CDR3 DNA sequence: TGTGCCAGCAGAAGACTAGCGGGGGGGCCTACCGCCAATGAGCAGTTCTTC. It codes for CASRRLAGGPTANEQFF. The chain combines TRBV6-1 with TRBJ2-1; 14 nucleotides agree with TRBD2. This CDR3 region has 17 residues. The germline V gene encodes CDR1 MNHNS and CDR2 SASEGT. Trimming took 6 bases from V and 6 from J; bases not matched to a gene: 10.

The rearrangement uses TRBV28 and TRBJ2-1; 9 bases line up with TRBD1. The CDR3 spans 17 residues. V was clipped by 6 bases and J by 5 bases; unmatched bases: 14. Germline V gene sequence: CDR1 MDHEN, CDR2 SYDVKM. CDR3 in DNA: TGTGCCAGCAGACCCGGGACAGGGAGTCAAAGCAACAATGAGCAGTTCTTC. Residues: CASRPGTGSQSNNEQFF.

This clonotype appeared a few times. The chain employs TRBV6-5 and TRBJ1-5; D uncertain. This CDR3 region has 13 residues. V was cut by 8 bases and J by 0 bases, with 8 bases left in between. Germline CDR1 is MNHEY and CDR2 is SVGAGI. The CDR3 region has the DNA TGTGCCAGCGTTGGACTTAGCAATCAGCCCCAGCATTTT. Protein sequence: CASVGLSNQPQHF.

J is TRBJ2-1 and V is TRBV5-1; 7 bases align to TRBD2. V was clipped by 4 bases and J by 3 bases; unmatched bases: 7. CDR1 is SGHRS and CDR2 is YFSETQ in the germline V gene. This CDR3 is built from 15 residues. For the CDR3, the DNA is TGCGCCAGCAGCCCTGAAGCGGGGTACTACAATGAGCAGTTCTTC. This sequence encodes CASSPEAGYYNEQFF.

The chain is built from TRBV18 and TRBJ1-2; 9 bases align to TRBD1. With V trimmed by 8 bases and J by 6 bases, 13 bases remained unmatched. This CDR3 has 15 amino acids. The germline gives CDR1 KGHSH, CDR2 LQKENI. CDR3 sequence reads: CASGQGTGQSDGYTF. The CDR3 region has the DNA TGTGCCAGCGGGCAAGGGACAGGGCAATCGGATGGCTACACCTTC.

This clonotype was counted only a few times. The chain is built from TRBV10-3 and TRBJ2-2; 12 positions agree with TRBD2. V dropped 8 bases and J dropped 6; count of bases not matched to a gene: 4. This CDR3 is built from 14 residues. Germline CDR1 reads ENHRY; CDR2 reads SYGVKD. The CDR3 reads CAIRLAGVAGELFF. DNA of the CDR3: TGTGCCATCCGACTAGCGGGAGTCGCCGGGGAGCTGTTTTTT.

This clonotype was counted a few times. This rearrangement joins TRBV20-1 to TRBJ2-5, with a tentative D call TRBD1 (6 bases). V dropped 2 bases and J dropped 1 base, with 8 bases sitting between them. CDR3 length: 13 amino acids. Germline CDR1 and CDR2: DFQATT and SNEGSKA (reference sequence). CDR3 region: CSARRQVQETQYF. The CDR3 DNA sequence: TGCAGTGCTAGACGACAGGTCCAAGAGACCCAGTACTTC.

This clonotype turned up a few times. The V and J genes are TRBV5-1 and TRBJ2-3; 7 bases match TRBD2. The CDR3 has 14 amino acids. Losses at the gene ends were 4 bases for V and 1 base for J; bases not matched to a gene: 3. In germline, CDR1 is SGHRS, CDR2 YFSETQ. The CDR3 DNA is TGCGCCAGCAGCGGGGGGGATCGCACAGATACGCAGTATTTT. Its protein is CASSGGDRTDTQYF.

In this sample, this clonotype turned up many times. A much larger clone is a single base away; this may be a read error. The chain recombines TRBV2 with TRBJ2-1, with 8 bases matching TRBD2. The germline gives CDR1 SNHLY, CDR2 FYNNEI. This CDR3 contains 19 residues. CDR3 in amino acids: CTFCFGPVGGRIPYNEQFF. In nucleotides, the CDR3 is TGTACCTTCTGTTTCGGGCCTGTCGGCGGGAGGATACCCTACAATGAGCAGTTCTTC.

This clonotype was detected a few times. The V and J genes are TRBV6-1 and TRBJ1-1; 11 bases are a match to TRBD1. The CDR3 contains 16 residues. The germline V gene encodes CDR1 MNHNS and CDR2 SASEGT. The J segment lost 3 bases and the V segment lost 5 bases, leaving 8 bases of the junction unmatched. CDR3 in amino acids: CASSPGQGGGDTEAFF. For the CDR3, the DNA is TGTGCCAGCAGTCCGGGACAGGGGGGCGGGGACACTGAAGCTTTCTTT.

J is TRBJ2-5 and V is TRBV20-1; tentatively, D is TRBD2 (5 bases). The CDR3 consists of 15 residues. V dropped 3 bases and J dropped 0 bases, with 14 bases sitting between them. Germline CDR1 reads DFQATT; CDR2 reads SNEGSKA (reference sequence). This CDR3 is CSARALYGNQETQYF. CDR3 nucleotide sequence: TGCAGTGCTAGGGCGCTATACGGGAACCAAGAGACCCAGTACTTC.